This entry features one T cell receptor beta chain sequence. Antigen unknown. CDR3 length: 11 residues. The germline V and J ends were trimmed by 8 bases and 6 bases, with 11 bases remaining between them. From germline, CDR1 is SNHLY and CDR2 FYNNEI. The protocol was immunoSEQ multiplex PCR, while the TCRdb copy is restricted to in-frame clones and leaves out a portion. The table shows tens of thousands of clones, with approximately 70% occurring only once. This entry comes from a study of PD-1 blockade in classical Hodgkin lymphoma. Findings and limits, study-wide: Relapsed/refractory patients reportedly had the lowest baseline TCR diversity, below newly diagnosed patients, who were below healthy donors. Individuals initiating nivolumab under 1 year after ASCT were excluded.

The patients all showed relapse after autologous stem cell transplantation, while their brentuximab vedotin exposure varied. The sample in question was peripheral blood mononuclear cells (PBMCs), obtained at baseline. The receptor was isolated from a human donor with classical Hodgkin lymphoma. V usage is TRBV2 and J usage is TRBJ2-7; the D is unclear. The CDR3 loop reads CASGLSAEQYF. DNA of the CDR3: TGTGCCAGCGGATTATCGGCCGAGCAGTACTTC.